One sample yielded the 14 T cell receptor beta chains listed below, sequenced in a study of shared clonotypes between healthy human individuals. Produced via immunoSEQ multiplex PCR; TCRdb's table is partial and in-frame only. Among roughly 700,000 clones, less than 85% were seen once, and the ten largest hold over 1.5%. Sample: memory CD4+ T cells sorted from blood. Subset: CD45RA-negative fraction. All receptors derive from a woman aged 25-40 years in good health.

The chain recombines TRBV29-1 with TRBJ1-2; no reliable D call. V lost 7 bases to trimming and J lost 3 bases, with 12 bases between them. CDR3 size: 12 residues. Germline V gene data show CDR1 as SQVTM and CDR2 as ANQGSEA. CDR3 DNA sequence: TGCAGCGCTTCCGACGGGGACTATGGCTACACCTTC. It codes for CSASDGDYGYTF.

The gene calls are TRBV11-1 and TRBJ2-5; 8 bases agree with TRBD1. The J call may be incorrect, as the DNA end agrees better with TRBJ2-7. The CDR3 length is 15 residues. Germline lookup yields CDR1 SGHAT and CDR2 FQDESV (reference sequence). CDR3: CASSFRQGQFYEQYF. CDR3 nucleotide sequence: TGTGCCAGCAGCTTTAGACAGGGGCAATTCTACGAGCAGTACTTC.

This chain uses TRBV4-1 with TRBJ2-2; TRBD2 might be the D (5 bases). The V gene's germline CDR1 is MGHRA and CDR2 YSYEKL. The V end lost 2 bases, the J end lost 1 base, and 11 bases lay between the germline ends. The CDR3 extends over 16 amino acids. CDR3 DNA sequence: TGCGCCAGCAGCCAACCCGCGGGCAGGAACACCGGGGAGCTGTTTTTT. It specifies CASSQPAGRNTGELFF.

The chain joins TRBV18 to TRBJ2-5, with D perhaps TRBD1 (5 bases). The CDR3 runs 13 residues. V gave up 5 bases and J gave up 1 base, with 8 bases separating them. CDR1 KGHSH and CDR2 LQKENI come from the germline V gene. The CDR3 sequence: CASSSDIQETQYF. The CDR3 bases are TGTGCCAGCTCATCGGACATCCAAGAGACCCAGTACTTC.

This clone was counted ten times or more. J is TRBJ1-2 and V is TRBV5-4; D gene ambiguous. This CDR3 spans 15 amino acids. Germline values: CDR1 SGHNT, CDR2 YYREEE (reference sequence). V was pared by 0 bases and J by 0 bases, with 9 bases between. DNA of the CDR3: TGTGCCAGCAGCTTGGTTGGCAATTCTAACTATGGCTACACCTTC. This codes for CASSLVGNSNYGYTF.

The chain joins TRBV9 to TRBJ1-3, with D maybe TRBD1 (5 bases). Per germline, CDR1 SGDLS and CDR2 YYNGEE. V was shortened by 0 bases and J by 1 base, with 14 bases between the two germline ends. The CDR3 length is 17 residues. The CDR3 DNA reads TGTGCCAGCAGCGTAGGAGGTCGTAGGGGATCTGGAAACACCATATATTTT. It is translated as CASSVGGRRGSGNTIYF.

The rearrangement links TRBV5-1 to TRBJ2-7; D uncertain. CDR3 length: 16 residues. Germline loops: CDR1 SGHRS, CDR2 YFSETQ. V was shortened by 1 base and J by 4 bases, with 18 bases between the two germline ends. CDR3 DNA: TGCGCCAGCAGCTTGTCGTTTGGGTCCCCACAGTACGAGCAGTACTTC. It specifies CASSLSFGSPQYEQYF.

This chain joins TRBV5-1 and TRBJ2-1, with D perhaps TRBD1 (6 bases). The CDR3 is made up of 14 amino acids. Trimming stripped 2 bases from V and 8 bases from J, with 14 bases between. Germline loops: CDR1 SGHRS, CDR2 YFSETQ. DNA for the CDR3: TGCGCCAGCAGCTTTCTTCCGACAGGCGATGAGCAGTTCTTC. This sequence encodes CASSFLPTGDEQFF.

Only one count was recorded for this clone. J is TRBJ2-3 and V is TRBV25-1; 9 bases fit TRBD2. The junction had 16 bases not matched to a gene; V was cut back by 4 bases and J by 5 bases. The CDR3 loop spans 18 amino acids. Germline V gene data show CDR1 as MGHDK and CDR2 as SYGVNS. CDR3 coding DNA: TGTGCCAGCAGTGTTTCTGCTAGCGGGAACGTGAAGGAAGATACGCAGTATTTT. Translating gives CASSVSASGNVKEDTQYF.

The V and J genes are TRBV23-1 and TRBJ2-1; TRBD2 agrees at 9 bases. TRBV23-1 has ORF status, its function being uncertain. The CDR3 totals 15 residues. Trimming cost V 4 bases and J 7 bases; bases outside gene matches: 8. For the CDR3, the DNA is TGCGCCAGCAGTCCAGCTAGCGGGACAATTAATGAGCAGTTCTTC. This codes for CASSPASGTINEQFF.

For the CDR3, the DNA is TGTGCCAGCTCACTCTCGGGACTAGCGGGAGGATCCAACGAGCAGTACTTC. It codes for CASSLSGLAGGSNEQYF. The chain carries TRBV18 and TRBJ2-7, with 15 bases fitting TRBD2. The germline V gene has CDR1 KGHSH and CDR2 LQKENI. V was clipped by 4 bases and J by 5 bases; unmatched bases: 9. There are 17 residues in the CDR3.

The rearrangement joins TRBV10-3 to TRBJ2-7; perhaps TRBD1 as D (6 bases). The V end lost 3 bases, the J end lost 0 bases, and 21 bases lay between the germline ends. The CDR3 sequence is 18 residues long. Germline CDR1 ENHRY, CDR2 SYGVKD. The DNA of the CDR3 is TGTGCCATCAGTGAAATTCCCCCTCAGGGGACATCCTCCTACGAGCAGTACTTC. This encodes CAISEIPPQGTSSYEQYF.

The chain employs TRBV5-6 and TRBJ2-2; D ambiguous. Trimming removed 3 bases from V and 13 bases from J, with 10 bases in between. Germline CDR1 SGHDT, CDR2 YYEEEE. This CDR3 is built from 11 residues. The CDR3 loop is CASSSNRRLFF. The CDR3 coding sequence is TGTGCCAGCAGCTCTAATCGGCGGCTGTTTTTT.

Remarks on this clone: Sequence at one end of the junction differs from germline and may be a read error. The chain is built from TRBV6-6 and TRBJ2-3; D remains unclear. Germline V CDR1 and CDR2: MNHNY, SVGAGI (reference sequence). The CDR3 loop spans 12 amino acids. Here the CDR3 DNA reads TGTGCCAGCAGTGACTCCACAGATACGCAGTATTTT. The encoded protein is CASSDSTDTQYF.